Listed here are 5 T cell receptor beta chains from one sample, sequenced in a study of blood T cell repertoires in COVID-19. Clones were sequenced by immunoSEQ multiplex PCR, and TCRdb holds only the in-frame ones, with some missing. The table lists some 300,000 clones, around four fifths of them singletons, with around 4% in the top ten. The source material was peripheral blood. All receptors derive from a woman aged 50 to 65 with active or convalescent COVID-19.

The chain employs TRBV27 and TRBJ1-2; 9 bases align to TRBD1. CDR1 is MNHEY, CDR2 SMNVEV, per germline (reference sequence). The CDR3 covers 15 residues. Trimming at V came to 2 bases and at J to 4 bases, leaving 5 bases not matched to a gene. The CDR3 is CASSLRQQGAYGYTF. The CDR3 coding sequence is TGTGCCAGCAGTTTACGCCAACAGGGGGCCTATGGCTACACCTTC.

The chain is built from TRBV28 and TRBJ1-5; a weak D match, TRBD1 (5 bases). CDR1 MDHEN and CDR2 SYDVKM come from the germline V gene. There are 15 residues in the CDR3. Trimming took 6 bases from V and 0 from J, leaving 12 bases between them. CDR3 region: CASRTRQSSNQPQHF. The CDR3, as DNA: TGTGCCAGCAGGACCCGACAGTCTAGCAATCAGCCCCAGCATTTT. Full variable domain (rest looked up from reference TRBV28 and TRBJ1-5): DVKVTQSSRYLVKRTGEKVFLECVQDMDHENMFWYRQDPGLGLRLIYFSYDVKMKEKGDIPEGYSVSREKKERFSLILESASTNQTSMYLCASRTRQSSNQPQHFGDGTRLSIL.

The chain couples TRBV12-5 to TRBJ2-5, with TRBD2 identical over 14 bases. Germline V gene lookup returns CDR1 LGHNT and CDR2 FRNRAP. The CDR3 is 16 amino acids. The J segment lost 5 bases and the V segment lost 6 bases, leaving 8 bases of the junction unmatched. CDR3 nucleotide sequence: TGTGCTAGTGGACCAGGGACTAGCGGGAGAGTCGAGACCCAGTACTTC. Translated: CASGPGTSGRVETQYF.

The chain couples TRBV19 to TRBJ2-2; D is undetermined. Trimming left V 1 base short and J 8 bases short, with 11 bases between. Germline CDR1 LNHDA, CDR2 SQIVND (reference sequence). This CDR3 is built from 14 residues. CDR3 in amino acids: CASSIGSEVGELFF. Written as DNA, the CDR3 is TGTGCCAGTAGTATAGGGTCAGAGGTTGGGGAGCTGTTTTTT.

This clone was detected only a few times. This sequence joins TRBV19 and TRBJ2-5, with a possible D match to TRBD2 (7 bases). The CDR3 spans 15 residues. Germline V gene data show CDR1 as LNHDA and CDR2 as SQIVND (reference sequence). Trimming removed 4 bases from V and 5 bases from J, with 17 bases in between. CDR3 DNA: TGTGCCAGTAGTAACAATGTCGGGGGGCCGGAGACCCAGTACTTC. This sequence encodes CASSNNVGGPETQYF.